This T cell receptor (beta chain) was sequenced in a study of cytomegalovirus exposure and HLA in healthy donors. The germline gives CDR1 MNHNY, CDR2 SVGAGI (reference sequence). This CDR3 spans 14 amino acids. V was pared by 4 bases and J by 5 bases, with 5 bases of the junction left unmatched. PCR involved 60 Vbeta and 13 Jbeta primers. TCRdb's table, derived via immunoSEQ multiplex PCR, lists solely in-frame clones and lacks some. The profile covers 200,000 to 250,000 clones, with approximately 81% appearing a single time and about 0.25% taken by the ten largest. This clone was seen once. This TCR derives from a girl aged 2-9 years in good health and CMV-seronegative. The sample consisted of PBMCs. This chain joins TRBV6-6 and TRBJ2-5; 9 bases are a match to TRBD1. The CDR3 protein is CASSWDRAEETQYF. The CDR3 DNA reads as TGTGCCAGCAGTTGGGACAGGGCGGAGGAGACCCAGTACTTC.